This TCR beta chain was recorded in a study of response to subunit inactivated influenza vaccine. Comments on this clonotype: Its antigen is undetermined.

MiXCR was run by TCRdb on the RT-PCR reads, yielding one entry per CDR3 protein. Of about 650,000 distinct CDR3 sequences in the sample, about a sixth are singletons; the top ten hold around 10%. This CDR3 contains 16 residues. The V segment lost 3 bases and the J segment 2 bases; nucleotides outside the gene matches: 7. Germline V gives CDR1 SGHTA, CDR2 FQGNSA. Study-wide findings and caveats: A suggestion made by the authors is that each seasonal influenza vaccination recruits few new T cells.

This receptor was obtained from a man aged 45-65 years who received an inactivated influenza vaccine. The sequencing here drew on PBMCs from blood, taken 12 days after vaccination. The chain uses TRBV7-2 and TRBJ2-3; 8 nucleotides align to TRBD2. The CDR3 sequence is CASSFYRGGLTDTQYF. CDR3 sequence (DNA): TGTGCCAGCAGCTTCTATCGGGGGGGACTCACAGATACGCAGTATTTT.